This TCR beta chain was sequenced for a study of T cell responses to AZD1222 COVID-19 vaccine (dated by TCRdb to about 2021). In the study overall: TCR sequencing covered some 240 trial participants: 207 given two doses of AZD1222 and 26 given two doses of MenACWY control vaccine. Enrollment into the trials was organized by age into subgroups of 18-55, 56-69 and 70-plus years, and those subgroups contained approximately 160, 26 and 62 TCR-sequenced participants, respectively.

General study outcomes and caveats: Conclusions about previously exposed vaccinees are limited because only six or seven AZD1222 recipients were SARS-CoV-2 seropositive at baseline. The vaccine-associated CD4 TCRs covered the entire spike protein, and the dominant responses fell in regions 160-218 and 743-854. Epitopes outside the regions mutated in the B.1.351 and B.1.1.7 variants were reportedly recognized by nearly half of the unique spike-specific TCRs. Participants were mostly white British, with more females than males. The authors suggested clonal diversity may have been underestimated. After two AZD1222 doses, spike-specific TCR breadth and depth were significantly higher than at day 0 and than in MenACWY recipients. In the small 56-69-year group, the increase in depth fell short of significance, most likely because of low power. Because no samples from the day 14 peak response were available, repertoires could be characterized only after the peak T cell response.

Notes on this clone: The antigen it binds to is not known. The input lacks base qualities; no much larger clone sits a single base away.

From the cysteine through the phenylalanine, the CDR3 covers 17 amino acids. The read is trimmed to its CDR3 DNA, 51 bases read in frame from base 1. Taken from the germline V gene, the CDR1 and CDR2 loops are MDHEN and SYDVKM. V lost 8 bases and J lost 3 bases, and the count of bases not matched to a germline gene is 12. The CDR3 regions of human TCRbeta chains were analyzed by immunosequencing. Turning to the authors' computational methods: TCRs in the repertoires were compared against a reference library of SARS-CoV-2-specific TCRs that had been generated with the MIRA antigen-specificity platform. Breadth meant the fraction of unique TCRs that were SARS-CoV-2-associated, whereas depth meant the fraction of total T cells that were SARS-CoV-2-associated. Each spike-specific TCR was assigned to its reactive spike region and to a CD4 or CD8 class using the MIRA data. Log10-transformed breadth and depth values were compared by one-way ANOVA with Sidak's multiple comparisons tests. The immuneACCESS repertoire file appears here via TCRdb, limited to in-frame rearrangements. These files lack a portion of the clones; in checked studies, under half of the deficit traces to unresolved V genes, and the cause of the others is not known. Clonal size and the V and J genes are those of that table, whereas D and trimming came from the DNA. In this sample the table shows tens of thousands of clones, over 70% of which occur a single time. The ten largest make up approximately 20% of the sample.

The time point tag for this specimen amounts to: about 28 days (+/-7) after the second vaccine dose. AZD1222 recipients given second doses at about 4 weeks or at about 12 weeks were pooled, since spike-specific TCR depth and breadth were not found to differ between the two schedules. The vaccinee samples were drawn from two UK trials, COV001 and COV002, one of which was a single-blind randomized controlled phase 2/3 trial testing AZD1222 (ChAdOx1 nCoV-19) in healthy adults. Trial participant PBMC samples were collected at day 0 and day 28 after the second dose for TCRbeta chain sequencing. Sequenced material: peripheral blood, taken 28 days after the second AZD1222 dose. The chain was built from TRBV28 and TRBJ2-6, with 8 bases matching TRBD1. This receptor was taken from an adult who received the AZD1222 COVID-19 vaccine. The DNA sequence follows: TGTGCCAGCTTTCGACGGACAGGGATAGGTGGGGCCAACGTCCTGACTTTC. It translates to CASFRRTGIGGANVLTF.